A selection of T cell receptor beta chains follows, all from one sample in a study of beta chain features in type 1 diabetes. This table comes from immunoSEQ multiplex PCR, and its TCRdb copy is limited to in-frame clones, with some not included. Of just over 600,000 clones listed, about a sixth were seen once; the top ten hold about 0.087%. The sample was naive CD4+ T cells from blood. These receptors were taken from a man aged 18 to 30 in good health. Both conserved end residues are part of each CDR3. D genes are given only for firm matches. Clone size is not always given. Where it is, it says once, few, many or a class for expanded clones.

v_gene	j_gene	abundance	d_gene	CDR3aa	CDR3nt
TRBV7-9	TRBJ2-3	-	-	CASRTTALGTDTQYF	TGTGCCAGCAGAACGACAGCTCTGGGAACAGATACGCAGTATTTT
TRBV21-1	TRBJ2-5	few	-	CASSKVNSGGTQETQYF	TGTGCCAGCAGCAAAGTTAATAGCGGGGGCACACAAGAGACCCAGTACTTC
TRBV7-2	TRBJ2-1	-	-	CASRSPAGQGGGEQFF	TGTGCCAGCAGGTCCCCGGCCGGACAGGGAGGGGGTGAGCAGTTCTTC
TRBV7-6	TRBJ1-1	-	TRBD1	CASSFGTANTEAFF	TGTGCCAGCAGCTTCGGGACAGCGAACACTGAAGCTTTCTTT
TRBV5-4	TRBJ1-1	few	-	CASSFLQGNTEAFF	TGTGCCAGCAGCTTCTTACAGGGTAACACTGAAGCTTTCTTT
TRBV11-3	TRBJ1-1	-	-	CASSLGGSGEAFF	TGTGCCAGCAGCTTAGGGGGGTCCGGTGAAGCTTTCTTT
TRBV10-3	TRBJ2-2	many	-	CAISGLNTGELFF	TGTGCCATCAGCGGTTTGAACACCGGGGAGCTGTTTTTT
TRBV7-7	TRBJ2-3	few	TRBD1	CASSLGQGASDTQYF	TGTGCCAGCAGCTTAGGACAGGGGGCATCGGATACGCAGTATTTT
TRBV7-3	TRBJ2-3	few	-	CASSPGGQGTDTQYF	TGTGCCAGCAGCCCCGGCGGGCAGGGAACAGATACGCAGTATTTT
TRBV5-4	TRBJ2-3	few	-	CASRTPGADTQYF	TGTGCCAGCAGAACCCCAGGGGCAGATACGCAGTATTTT